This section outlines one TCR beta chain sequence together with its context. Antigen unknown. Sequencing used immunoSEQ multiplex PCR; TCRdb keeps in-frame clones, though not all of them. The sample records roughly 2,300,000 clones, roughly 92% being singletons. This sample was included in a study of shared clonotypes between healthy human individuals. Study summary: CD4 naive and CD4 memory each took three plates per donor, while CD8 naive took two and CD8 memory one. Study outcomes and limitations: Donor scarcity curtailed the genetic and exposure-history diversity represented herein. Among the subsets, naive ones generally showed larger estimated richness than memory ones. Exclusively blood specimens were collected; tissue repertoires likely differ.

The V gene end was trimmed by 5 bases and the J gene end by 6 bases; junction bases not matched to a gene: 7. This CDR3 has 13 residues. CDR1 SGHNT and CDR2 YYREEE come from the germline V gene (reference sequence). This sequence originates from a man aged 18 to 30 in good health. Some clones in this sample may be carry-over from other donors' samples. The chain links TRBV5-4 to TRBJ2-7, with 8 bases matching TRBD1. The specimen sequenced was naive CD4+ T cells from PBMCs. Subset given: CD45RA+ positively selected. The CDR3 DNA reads TGTGCCAGCAGGGTGGACAGGGTGGGCGAGCAGTACTTC. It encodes CASRVDRVGEQYF.